This T cell receptor (beta chain) was profiled in a study of CD8 T cells in Susac syndrome (dated by TCRdb to about 2019). About the study as a whole: The study used repertoire sequencing to test whether antigen drove CD8+ T cell activation and differentiation in Susac syndrome.

High-throughput TCR beta sequencing profiled peripheral blood CD8+ and CD4+ T cells from healthy donors, Susac syndrome patients and multiple sclerosis patients. The multiple sclerosis controls were treatment-naive patients who had stable or active relapsing-remitting disease and met the revised McDonald criteria. CD8+ TEMRA cells were enriched by FACS, while bulk CD8+ and CD4+ T cells were purified by magnetic negative isolation. Blood was collected in EDTA tubes and processed within 24 hours, with PBMCs isolated through density gradient centrifugation. PBMCs intended for TCR sequencing were frozen in liquid nitrogen and were later thawed in a 37 degrees C water bath. A purity of at least 90% was achieved for sorted or isolated CD4+, CD8+ and CD8+ TEMRA cells. Findings and caveats that apply to the study as a whole: The number of individuals in the TCR sequencing and HLA analysis was acknowledged as relatively small.

RNA was extracted using the RNeasy kit, and roughly 0.5 to 1 microgram was reverse transcribed with random hexamers. TCR beta CDR3 regions were amplified with the immunoSEQ multiplex PCR assay covering 54 Vbeta and 13 Jbeta segments. Bias from PCR amplification was corrected by using a synthetic template baseline for primer optimization and for computational correction. The original pipeline was this. Reads were annotated to V, D and J genes per IMGT and analyzed with immunoSEQ Analyzer, keeping only productive sequences. To calculate clonality, Shannon entropy was normalized by log2 of the number of productive unique sequences and then subtracted from one. For each patient and control, public and private clones were evaluated within the 100 most prevalent clones. Clones were defined as Susac-specific if absent from the healthy and MS cohorts, from 900 to 1,200 published viral clones and from other ImmuneACCESS disease sequences. In TCRdb, the public reads were trimmed at Q25 with fastp and aligned with MiXCR, with productive beta chains retained. A single entry per CDR3 protein holds the most common genes and DNA from its merged rows. V and J calls and clone size were set by TCRdb, not the authors. For this sample there are some 220,000 distinct CDR3 sequences; 95% appear just once. The ten largest clones take up roughly 0.09% of the sample.

The CDR1 and CDR2 encoded by the germline V gene are SGHVS and FNYEAQ. Measured from the cysteine to the phenylalanine, the CDR3 is 17 residues long. The retained sequence is limited to the CDR3, 51 bases, with the frame set at the first base. V is pared back by 2 bases and J by 1 base, with 16 bases lying between the germline termini. In regard to this clonotype: Its cognate antigen has yet to be identified. Qualities for individual bases were not recorded, and no much larger clone is one base off.

Sequencing input: CD4+ T cells from PBMCs. The rearrangement combines TRBV7-6 with TRBJ2-3; matching of 5 bases hints at TRBD2 as the D gene. The sequence came from a human donor with multiple sclerosis. The CDR3 is CASSLTPTPEGTDTQYF. The DNA reads TGTGCCAGCAGCTTAACCCCGACCCCGGAGGGCACAGATACGCAGTATTTT. With the rest looked up from the reference TRBV7-6 and TRBJ2-3 genes rather than sequenced, the full variable domain is GAGVSQSPRYKVTKRGQDVALRCDPISGHVSLYWYRQALGQGPEFLTYFNYEAQQDKSGLPNDRFSAERPEGSISTLTIQRTEQRDSAMYRCASSLTPTPEGTDTQYFGPGTRLTVL.